Listed below are T cell receptor beta chains from one sample, sequenced in a study of Graves' ophthalmopathy and Graves' hyperthyroidism. Using its own MiXCR run on the multiplex PCR reads, TCRdb lists one record per CDR3 protein. The sample lists approximately 460,000 distinct CDR3 sequences, under 15% seen once, with over 8% in the top ten. Sequenced: blood. All receptors derive from a woman aged 25 to 39 with Graves' ophthalmopathy. CDR3s include the opening cysteine and the closing phenylalanine or tryptophan. A D gene is named only where the DNA matches it firmly. Size values are once, few and many counts, or a class for expanded clones, and some rows have none.

d_gene	v_gene	j_gene	abundance	CDR3aa	CDR3nt
-	TRBV9	TRBJ2-7	many	CASSVAPGRDYEQYF	TGTGCCAGCAGCGTAGCACCGGGAAGAGACTACGAGCAGTACTTC
TRBD2	TRBV12-3/TRBV12-4	TRBJ2-7	many	CASSYEGQRGYEQYF	TGTGCCAGCAGTTACGAGGGGCAGCGGGGCTACGAGCAGTACTTC
TRBD1	TRBV2	TRBJ2-7	many	CASSIRDRPYEQYF	TGTGCCAGCAGCATCCGGGACAGGCCCTACGAGCAGTACTTC
TRBD1	TRBV18	TRBJ2-5	many	CASSPYSGGQETQYF	TGTGCCAGCTCACCCTACTCAGGGGGCCAAGAGACCCAGTACTTC
TRBD1	TRBV7-6	TRBJ2-5	-	CASSLKISGGTGEETQYF	TGTGCCAGCAGCTTAAAAATCTCTGGCGGGACAGGGGAAGAGACCCAGTACTTC
-	TRBV6-1	TRBJ1-3	many	CASWISSGNTIYF	TGTGCCAGCTGGATCAGCTCTGGAAACACCATATATTTT
TRBD1	TRBV20-1	TRBJ2-7	many	CSASTGTGAYEQYF	TGCAGTGCTAGCACCGGGACAGGAGCCTACGAGCAGTACTTC
TRBD2	TRBV6-2/TRBV6-3	TRBJ2-2	-	CASSYSVWRGDNTGELFF	TGTGCCAGCAGTTACTCGGTCTGGCGGGGGGATAACACCGGGGAGCTGTTTTTT
-	TRBV5-1	TRBJ2-5	-	CASSPRGGTRTETQYF	TGCGCCAGCAGCCCCCGCGGCGGGACCCGGACGGAGACCCAGTACTTC
-	TRBV20-1	TRBJ2-5	many	CSARELKGFRLQETQYF	TGCAGTGCTAGAGAATTGAAGGGTTTCCGGCTCCAAGAGACCCAGTACTTC
TRBD1	TRBV6-1	TRBJ1-2	-	CASSKQTGTGRYGYTF	TGTGCCAGCAGTAAACAGACCGGGACAGGACGGTACGGCTACACCTTC
-	TRBV7-2	TRBJ1-3	-	CASSARVIGNTIYF	TGTGCCAGCAGCGCCAGGGTAATTGGAAACACCATATATTTT
-	TRBV29-1	TRBJ1-5	-	CSVLWGRNQPQHF	TGCAGCGTTCTCTGGGGCCGCAATCAGCCCCAGCATTTT
-	TRBV2	TRBJ2-5	many	CASSAEAGAGETQYF	TGTGCCAGCAGTGCGGAGGCGGGGGCGGGGGAGACCCAGTACTTC
TRBD1	TRBV19	TRBJ1-6	few	CASSMWTGGDSPLHF	TGTGCCAGTAGTATGTGGACAGGGGGGGATTCACCCCTCCACTTT
-	TRBV9	TRBJ1-5	many	CASGNGNQPQHF	TGTGCCAGTGGGAATGGCAATCAGCCCCAGCATTTT
TRBD1	TRBV28	TRBJ2-7	few	CASSLWGQSYEQYF	TGTGCCAGCAGTTTATGGGGACAGTCCTACGAGCAGTACTTC
TRBD1	TRBV11-2	TRBJ1-2	many	CASSLDRRGQGYYGYTF	TGTGCCAGCAGCTTAGATCGGCGCGGACAGGGGTACTATGGCTACACCTTC
-	TRBV6-5	TRBJ2-4	many	CASSLNQGRGNIQYF	TGTGCCAGCAGCTTAAATCAGGGACGGGGAAACATTCAGTACTTC
-	TRBV2	TRBJ1-1	many	CASSVEQNTEAFF	TGTGCCAGCAGTGTGGAACAGAACACTGAAGCTTTCTTT
-	TRBV6-2/TRBV6-3	TRBJ2-5	-	CASSYGTSAETQYF	TGTGCCAGCAGTTACGGTACCTCGGCGGAGACCCAGTACTTC
TRBD1	TRBV5-1	TRBJ2-7	many	CASNFGQGAYEQYF	TGCGCCAGCAACTTCGGACAGGGGGCCTACGAGCAGTACTTC
TRBD1	TRBV27	TRBJ1-2	many	CASSFMGQGGIYTF	TGTGCCAGCAGTTTTATGGGACAGGGGGGGATCTACACCTTC
TRBD1	TRBV5-1	TRBJ2-5	many	CASSEGQGGETQYF	TGCGCCAGCAGCGAGGGACAGGGTGGAGAGACCCAGTACTTC
-	TRBV28	TRBJ2-7	many	CASTLQSSYEQYF	TGTGCCAGCACACTCCAGAGCTCCTACGAGCAGTACTTC
TRBD1	TRBV12-3/TRBV12-4	TRBJ2-7	few	CASRPKTGTPYEQYF	TGTGCCAGCAGACCCAAGACAGGGACCCCCTACGAGCAGTACTTC
-	TRBV6-2/TRBV6-3	TRBJ1-6	many	CASSRIPNNSPLHF	TGTGCCAGCAGTCGGATACCGAATAATTCACCCCTCCACTTT
-	TRBV7-3	TRBJ1-2	many	CASSPDGTDGYTF	TGTGCCAGCAGCCCTGACGGGACGGATGGCTACACCTTC
-	TRBV30	TRBJ1-5	-	CAWSVLQGNQPQHF	TGTGCCTGGAGTGTACTGCAGGGGAATCAGCCCCAGCATTTT
-	TRBV6-1	TRBJ2-5	many	CASSEARGTQYF	TGTGCCAGCAGTGAAGCGAGGGGGACCCAGTACTTC
-	TRBV15	TRBJ1-3	few	CATSRPGTGNTIYF	TGTGCCACCAGCCGGCCGGGTACTGGAAACACCATATATTTT